This TCR beta chain was documented in a study of identical twins (dated by TCRdb to the mid-2010s). A note on the overall study: To test whether fetal clonotypes persist, this study deep-sequenced TCR alpha and beta repertoires from monozygotic twins, from unrelated adults of various ages, and from cord blood. Replicate twin experiments were performed at different times using different library preparation protocols to rule out contamination. General study outcomes and caveats: In beta out-of-frame sequences, excess twin sharing was weaker, because having fewer shared sequences lowered the signal-to-noise ratio. Because the same donors could not be followed over many years, the conclusions depended on cross-sectional statistical analysis. In monozygotic twins, out-of-frame TCR alpha sharing was systematically underestimated by recombination models, although the models agreed with sharing between unrelated individuals. Abundant cord blood beta clonotypes had fewer insertions, young adult naive repertoires showed a similar but weaker trend, and memory repertoires showed no such trend. Out-of-frame TCR alpha sequences shared between twins showed an excess of low generation-probability sequences compared with coincidental sharing between unrelated individuals. Zero-insertion analyses could be partly confounded by invariant T cells such as MAIT and iNKT, although diverse VJ usage argued against such confounding for most clonotypes.

The library was produced with 5' RACE. Reads for this sample came from an Illumina HiSeq 2000. A universal primer binding site was introduced by template switching, and a unique molecular identifier was present in the final cDNA, enabling accurate counting of TCR cDNA molecules. First-strand cDNA for TCR alpha and beta chains was synthesized from specific primers in the conserved constant-segment region. To control for contamination, every cDNA library carried two barcodes: a SMART-Mk sample barcode plus Illumina barcodes. TruSeq adapter sequences and Illumina sample barcodes were added in two successive PCR steps. The Illumina HiSeq platform was used with custom primers to sequence TCR alpha and beta cDNA libraries. Concerning the study's data processing: MiGEC processed the raw reads to extract unique molecular identifiers, while MiXCR was used to determine the CDR3 positions. For each individual, recombination models were inferred using an EM algorithm with the repgenHMM and IGoR tools. The tcR package in R was used for shared clonotype analysis, with sharing normalized by the product of cloneset sizes. To study raw recombination free of thymic and clonal selection effects, out-of-frame nonproductive sequences were analyzed. TCRdb cleaned the public reads at Q25 with fastp, built clones with MiXCR and kept in-frame beta chains. Records with the same CDR3 protein are collapsed into one entry carrying the most frequent genes and DNA. Clone size and V and J calls follow TCRdb, not the original study. This sample is represented by 280,000 or so distinct CDR3 sequences; more than 6.5% of them were singletons. The ten top clones hold roughly 2.1% of the sample.

This clonotype was recorded a few times. It lacks a known antigen. No base-level quality is on record; no much larger clone is a single base apart. Only healthy Caucasian donors were included. Three pairs of female monozygotic twins, all aged roughly 18 to 29 years, were included in the twin cohort. Using Miltenyi CD45RO+ enrichment and human naive T-cell isolation kits, memory (CD45RO+) and naive T cells were isolated from PBMC. Trimming at the junction amounts to 6 bases on V and 6 bases on J, and the germline ends lie 18 bases apart. The germline V gene supplies CDR1 MNHNS and CDR2 SASEGT. From cysteine to phenylalanine, the CDR3 is 15 amino acids long. The only DNA kept is the CDR3, 45 bases in frame from the first base. This same sample was also part of a study on yellow fever vaccine responses in identical twins. From the second report: The authors reported that the T cell response to vaccination in identical twins appeared partly convergent and partly personalized. In the study, vaccine-responding T cell clones were precisely tracked in identical twins.

The rearrangement combines TRBV6-1 with TRBJ1-5, with a tentative D gene TRBD1 over 6 matching bases. Sequences were obtained from memory (CD45RO+) T cells sorted from blood. The cell subset or site label here, explained by the study, means: CD45RO+ enriched T cells. This TCR derives from a woman under 30 in good health. The nucleotide sequence is given as TGTGCCAGCAGCCCGGGAGGGGGGTTCATTCAGCCCCAGCATTTT. Translated, it gives CASSPGGGFIQPQHF.